This T cell receptor (beta chain) was recovered during a study of blood T cell repertoires in COVID-19. CDR3 length: 15 residues. Deletions cut 5 bases from V and 3 bases from J, with 14 bases between. Germline assignment: CDR1 SNHLY and CDR2 FYNNEI. The method was immunoSEQ multiplex PCR; TCRdb's version includes in-frame clones alone and lacks a portion of them. The sample has 150,000 to 200,000 clones, 70% to 85% seen once; the top ten hold more than 5%. Sequencing used peripheral blood. The genes are TRBV2 and TRBJ1-5; tentatively, D is TRBD1 (6 bases). The clonotype was recovered from a woman in her 30s with acute or convalescent COVID-19. The CDR3 here is CASSSPTGINQPQHF. Here the CDR3 DNA reads TGTGCCAGCAGTTCGCCGACAGGCATCAATCAGCCCCAGCATTTT.